The next 7 T cell receptor beta chains were all read from a single sample in a study of T cells in Graves' hyperthyroidism and ophthalmopathy. The investigators amplified TCR beta CDR3 regions from RNA transcripts. The HTBI primer set was used in a first-round RT-PCR of the TCR CDR3. Via MiXCR, TCRdb re-called the multiplex PCR reads, giving one row per CDR3 protein. This sample has about 540,000 distinct CDR3 sequences, with about half found just once. Input material: peripheral blood or thyroid tissue (not recorded which). Receptors were obtained from a woman between 18 and 30 years old with Graves' hyperthyroidism.

A word on this clonotype: A clone one base away is much larger, so this may be a read error. Without the conserved terminal phenylalanine or tryptophan, this CDR3 likely stems from a read error. The rearrangement links TRBV6-5 to TRBJ1-6, with TRBD1 matching 8 bases. The length of the CDR3 is 15 residues. CDR1 and CDR2 (germline): MNHEY, SVGAGI. The V segment lost 1 base and the J segment 10 bases; nucleotides outside the gene matches: 6. Here the CDR3 DNA reads TGTGCCAGCAGTTACTACAGGGGGTTACGCTCACCCCTCCACCTT. Its translation: CASSYYRGLRSPLHL.

The rearrangement joins TRBV15 to TRBJ2-6, with 8 positions matching TRBD1. This CDR3 is built from 17 residues. The germline CDR1 and CDR2 sequences are LNHNV and YYDKDF (reference sequence). V trimming: 3 bases; J trimming: 0 bases; junction bases outside the gene matches: 4. CDR3 bases: TGTGCCACCAGCAGGCTAGGACAGGGCTCTGGGGCCAACGTCCTGACTTTC. This sequence encodes CATSRLGQGSGANVLTF.

This clonotype was recorded many times. The chain employs TRBV10-2 and TRBJ1-5; no definite D call. Trimming took off 4 bases at V and 0 bases at J, with 16 bases between the two ends. The germline V gene encodes CDR1 WSHSY and CDR2 SAAADI. This CDR3 has 17 residues. The CDR3 DNA reads TGCGCCAGCAGTGGGTTACCTATTAGGAGTAGCAATCAGCCCCAGCATTTT. It specifies CASSGLPIRSSNQPQHF.

This clonotype was detected many times. The genes are TRBV7-2 and TRBJ2-7, with D maybe TRBD2 (6 bases). This CDR3 has 15 amino acids. The V end lost 3 bases, the J end lost 5 bases, and 17 bases lay between the germline ends. Germline loops: CDR1 SGHTA, CDR2 FQGNSA. The CDR3 DNA is TGTGCCAGCAGCTTGGGGGGACCGTTGCGTCACGAGCAGTACTTC. Its protein product is CASSLGGPLRHEQYF.

This chain uses TRBV25-1 with TRBJ2-7; 7 nucleotides agree with TRBD2. V was clipped by 4 bases and J by 2 bases; unmatched bases: 14. This CDR3 contains 17 residues. The V gene's germline CDR1 is MGHDK and CDR2 SYGVNS. CDR3 region: CASSASSNSGSPYEQYF. CDR3 sequence (DNA): TGTGCCAGCAGTGCTAGCTCAAATAGCGGGTCCCCCTACGAGCAGTACTTC.

This CDR3 is CASSLSEDTGELFF. The CDR3 DNA reads as TGTGCCAGCAGCTTGTCGGAGGACACCGGGGAGCTGTTTTTT. V is TRBV13 and J is TRBJ2-2; perhaps TRBD2 as D (5 bases). The CDR3 contains 14 residues. Trimming pared 3 bases from V and 3 bases from J, leaving 8 bases between. The germline V gene has CDR1 PRHDT and CDR2 FYEKMQ (reference sequence).

This clonotype was recorded once. V and J are TRBV29-1 and TRBJ2-4; the D gene is possibly TRBD1 (6 bases). V lost 5 bases and J 2 bases, leaving 13 bases between the germline ends. The CDR3 extends over 14 amino acids. Germline V lookup: CDR1 SQVTM, CDR2 ANQGSEA. The CDR3 nucleotides are TGCAGCGTTTACGACAGGAGATCCAAAAACATTCAGTACTTC. This gives the protein CSVYDRRSKNIQYF.